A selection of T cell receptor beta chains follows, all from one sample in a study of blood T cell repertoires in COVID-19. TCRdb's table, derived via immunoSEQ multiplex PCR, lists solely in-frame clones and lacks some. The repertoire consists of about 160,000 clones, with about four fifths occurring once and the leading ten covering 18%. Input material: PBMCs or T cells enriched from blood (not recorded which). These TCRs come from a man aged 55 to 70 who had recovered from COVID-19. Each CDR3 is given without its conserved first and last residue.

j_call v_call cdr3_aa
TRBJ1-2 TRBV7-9 ASSLQGAPSFYGYT
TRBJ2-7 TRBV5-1 ASRTGQAYEQY
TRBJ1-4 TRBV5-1 ASSLALGAGEKLF
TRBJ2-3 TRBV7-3 ASSTRTSGIHTTDTQY
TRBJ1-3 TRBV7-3 ASSQRQGSTIY
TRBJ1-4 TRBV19 ASRPRGAGEKLF
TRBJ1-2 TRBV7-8 ASSLDRAGGNYGYT
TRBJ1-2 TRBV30 AWSDVTGEGGYT
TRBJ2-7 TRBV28 ASTDSGRDEQY
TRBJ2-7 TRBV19 ASSRDRGATSEQY
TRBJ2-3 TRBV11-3 ASSPRDKRDTQY
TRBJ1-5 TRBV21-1 ASSTRTQNQPQH
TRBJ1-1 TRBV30 AWSAWDRGTLNTEAF
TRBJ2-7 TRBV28 ASSVTGQGYKQY
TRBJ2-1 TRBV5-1 ASSQPLSGSSYNEQF
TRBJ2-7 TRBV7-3 ASSPGTSGSGEQY
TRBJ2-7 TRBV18 ASSPSTGDYEQY
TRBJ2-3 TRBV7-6 ASSLGTGSTDTQY
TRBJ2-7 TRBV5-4 ASSFGGPLD
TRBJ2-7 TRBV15 ATSRDQSQGYEQY
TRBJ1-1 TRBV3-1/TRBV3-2 ASSQDLRGSYEAF
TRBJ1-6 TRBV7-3 ASRGPNNSPLH
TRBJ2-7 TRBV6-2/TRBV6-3 ASSSVDSTYEQY
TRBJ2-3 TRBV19 ASSPERAGLSTDTQY
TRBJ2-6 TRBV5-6 ASETPGQRGSGANVLT
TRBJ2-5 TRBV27 ASSFQGRQETQY
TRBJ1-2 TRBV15 ATSRGGQFAYGYT
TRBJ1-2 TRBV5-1 ASSLDSTGDYGYT
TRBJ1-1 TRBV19 ASSIDPLNRMQAF
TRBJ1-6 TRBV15 ATSRDRRESPLH
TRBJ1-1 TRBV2 ASSEEGFGTEAF
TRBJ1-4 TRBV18 ASSPVRGRDEKLF
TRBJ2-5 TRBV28 ASSFRTDQETQY
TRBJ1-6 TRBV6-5 ASSIQGYNSPLH
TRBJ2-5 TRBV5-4 ASSLHLQGEETQY
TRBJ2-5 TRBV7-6 ASSLAGGRGETQY
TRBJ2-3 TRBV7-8 ASSLYLRDSGTDTQY
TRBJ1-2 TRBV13 ASSLQQNYGYT
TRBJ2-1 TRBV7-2 ASSQGLASGEQF
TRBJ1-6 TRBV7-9 ASSGRDRVLVSNSPLH
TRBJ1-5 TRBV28 ASSRQGVVLPQH
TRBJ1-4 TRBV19 ASSGRRGGGEKLF
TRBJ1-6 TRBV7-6 ASSESLDGSSYNSPLH
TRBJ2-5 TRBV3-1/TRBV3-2 ASSLRTSEETQY
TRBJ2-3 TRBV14 ASASGVSTDTQY
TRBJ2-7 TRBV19 ASARGYEQY
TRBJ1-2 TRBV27 ASSLYTGVPYGYT
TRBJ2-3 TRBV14 ASSPGVGGLTDTQY
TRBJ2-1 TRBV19 ASSATSGGLYNEQF
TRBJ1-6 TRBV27 ASSLSGSSYNSPLH
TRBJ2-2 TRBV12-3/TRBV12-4 ASTRRRTGELF
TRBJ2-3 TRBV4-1 ASSQDHGTTTDTQY